Listed below are T cell receptor beta chains from one sample, sequenced in a study of response to subunit inactivated influenza vaccine. In TCRdb, the RT-PCR reads were re-called with MiXCR into one record per CDR3 protein. The sample yields some 850,000 distinct CDR3 sequences, around a sixth seen once. This specimen was PBMCs from blood, taken more than 4 days after vaccination. These receptors were obtained from a man aged 50 or older who received an inactivated influenza vaccine. Both conserved end residues are part of each CDR3. A D gene is named only where the DNA matches it firmly. Size is stated for part of the rows, as once, few or many counts, or as a class when the clone is expanded.

TRBV20-1	NA	NA	TRBJ2-1	CSATSFGRLYNEQFF	TGCAGTGCTACCTCTTTCGGACGTCTCTACAATGAGCAGTTCTTC
TRBV10-2	NA	NA	TRBJ2-6	CASSEVGANVLTF	TGCGCCAGCAGTGAAGTCGGGGCCAACGTCCTGACTTTC
TRBV10-3	TRBD1	NA	TRBJ2-1	CAIISGQGGEQFF	TGTGCCATCATTTCCGGACAGGGGGGTGAGCAGTTCTTC
TRBV10-3	NA	many	TRBJ2-1	CAISGADNNEQFF	TGTGCCATCAGCGGGGCCGATAACAATGAGCAGTTCTTC
TRBV5-8	NA	NA	TRBJ1-5	CASSWGRQGNQPQHF	TGTGCCAGCAGCTGGGGTCGCCAGGGCAATCAGCCCCAGCATTTT
TRBV10-3	NA	once	TRBJ2-1	CAISGQINNKQFF	TGTGCCATCAGTGGACAGATTAACAATAAGCAGTTCTTC
TRBV29-1	NA	many	TRBJ2-5	CSVEVGKGETQYF	TGCAGCGTTGAAGTGGGGAAGGGCGAGACCCAGTACTTC
TRBV4-1	NA	NA	TRBJ2-2	CASSQIESTGELFF	TGCGCCAGCAGCCAAATCGAGAGCACCGGGGAGCTGTTTTTT
TRBV7-2	TRBD1	many	TRBJ1-2	CASSKRTGEDGYTF	TGTGCCAGCAGTAAGAGGACAGGGGAGGACGGCTACACCTTC
TRBV20-1	TRBD1	NA	TRBJ2-5	CSARDQQGKETQYF	TGCAGTGCTAGAGATCAACAGGGGAAAGAGACCCAGTACTTC
TRBV5-1	NA	many	TRBJ2-3	CASRENGQHTDTQYF	TGCGCCAGCAGGGAGAACGGACAGCACACAGATACGCAGTATTTT
TRBV5-1	TRBD2	few	TRBJ2-1	CASGLAGSYNEQFF	TGCGCCAGCGGACTAGCGGGTTCTTACAATGAGCAGTTCTTC
TRBV20-1	NA	many	TRBJ1-2	CSADFSWGYTF	TGCAGTGCCGATTTTTCTTGGGGCTACACCTTC
TRBV4-1	NA	few	TRBJ2-3	CASSPGSLHTDTQYF	TGCGCCAGCAGCCCTGGATCCCTCCACACAGATACGCAGTATTTT
TRBV29-1	TRBD2	NA	TRBJ2-1	CSVSGTSGSYNEQFF	TGCAGCGTTTCGGGGACTAGCGGGAGTTACAATGAGCAGTTCTTC